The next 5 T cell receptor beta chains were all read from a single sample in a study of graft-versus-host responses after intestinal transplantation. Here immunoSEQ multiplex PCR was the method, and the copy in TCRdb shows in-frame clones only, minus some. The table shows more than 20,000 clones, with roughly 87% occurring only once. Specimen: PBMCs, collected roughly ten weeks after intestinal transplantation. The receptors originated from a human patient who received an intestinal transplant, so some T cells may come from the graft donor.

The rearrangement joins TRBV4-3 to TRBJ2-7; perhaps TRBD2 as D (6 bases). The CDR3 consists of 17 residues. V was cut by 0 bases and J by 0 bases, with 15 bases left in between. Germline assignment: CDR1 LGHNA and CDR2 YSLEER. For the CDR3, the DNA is TGCGCCAGCAGCCAAGATTTAGGAGGGGTACTCTCCTACGAGCAGTACTTC. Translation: CASSQDLGGVLSYEQYF.

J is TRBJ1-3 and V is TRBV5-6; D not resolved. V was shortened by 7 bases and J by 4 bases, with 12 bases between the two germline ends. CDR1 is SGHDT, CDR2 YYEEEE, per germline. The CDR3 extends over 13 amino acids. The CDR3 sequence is CASAVGTGNTIYF. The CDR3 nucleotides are TGTGCCAGCGCCGTAGGAACGGGAAACACCATATATTTT.

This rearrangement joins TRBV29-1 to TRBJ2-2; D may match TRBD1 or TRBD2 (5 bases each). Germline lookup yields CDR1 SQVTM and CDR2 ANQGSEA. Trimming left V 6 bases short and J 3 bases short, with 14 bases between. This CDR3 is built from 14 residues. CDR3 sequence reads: CSVPGTYYTGELFF. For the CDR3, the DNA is TGCAGCGTCCCCGGGACCTATTACACCGGGGAGCTGTTTTTT.

The CDR3 DNA sequence: TGCGCCAGCAGCCAGTGGGGGCTTCAAGCCGCGGGACAATCCACCTACAATGAGCAGTTCTTC. Its translation is CASSQWGLQAAGQSTYNEQFF. The chain recombines TRBV4-3 with TRBJ2-1; D is possibly TRBD1 or TRBD2 (6 bases each). V lost 3 bases, J lost 2 bases, and 29 bases lay in between. The CDR3 runs 21 residues. CDR1 is LGHNA, CDR2 YSLEER, per germline.

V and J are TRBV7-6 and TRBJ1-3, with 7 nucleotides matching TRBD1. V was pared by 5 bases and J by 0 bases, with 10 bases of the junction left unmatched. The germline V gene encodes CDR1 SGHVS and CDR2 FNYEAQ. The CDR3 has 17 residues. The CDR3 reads CASSPGTDLYSGNTIYF. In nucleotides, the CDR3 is TGTGCCAGCAGCCCCGGGACAGATTTATACTCTGGAAACACCATATATTTT.